Shown below are 28 T cell receptor beta chains from a single sample sequenced in a study of blood T cell repertoires in COVID-19. Assay: immunoSEQ multiplex PCR; the TCRdb copy retains only in-frame clones and omits some. The sample contains 77,000 or so clones, under 80% of which appear only once. Material: peripheral blood. The receptor source for this set is a woman older than 75 with active or convalescent COVID-19.

This chain uses TRBV6-1 with TRBJ2-7, with 7 bases fitting TRBD1. The germline gives CDR1 MNHNS, CDR2 SASEGT. The CDR3 runs to 17 residues. Trimming cost V 2 bases and J 0 bases; bases outside gene matches: 10. Here the CDR3 reads CASSELPQAGGSYEQYF. For the CDR3, the DNA is TGTGCCAGCAGTGAATTGCCTCAGGCAGGGGGCTCCTACGAGCAGTACTTC.

This clone was seen only a few times. The chain uses TRBV12-3 or TRBV12-4 and TRBJ2-7, with 7 bases lining up with TRBD1. V dropped 5 bases and J dropped 4; count of bases not matched to a gene: 2. The CDR3 runs to 12 residues. The CDR3 is CASSLTGYEQYF. In DNA form, the CDR3 reads TGTGCCAGCAGTCTGACAGGGTACGAGCAGTACTTC.

The CDR3: CASSQAPGGSYEQYF. CDR3 nucleotide sequence: TGCGCCAGCAGCCAAGCGCCAGGGGGCTCCTACGAGCAGTACTTC. The chain recombines TRBV4-3 with TRBJ2-7, with 7 bases identical to TRBD1. From germline, CDR1 is LGHNA and CDR2 YSLEER. The CDR3 contains 15 residues. Unmatched junction bases numbered 3, after V lost 1 base and J lost 0 bases.

This clone has just a few counts. V usage is TRBV10-2 and J usage is TRBJ2-6, with 16 bases that match TRBD2. CDR1 is WSHSY, CDR2 SAAADI, per germline. CDR3 length: 22 amino acids. The V segment lost 2 bases and the J segment 0 bases; nucleotides outside the gene matches: 10. The CDR3 region has the DNA TGCGCCAGCAGTGAGATTGGGACTAGCGGGGGGGGCGGTTTCTCTGGGGCCAACGTCCTGACTTTC. Amino acids: CASSEIGTSGGGGFSGANVLTF.

This clone was seen only a few times. The chain couples TRBV24-1 to TRBJ2-7, with 7 positions matching TRBD1. Germline trimming cut 0 bases from V and 2 bases from J; bases unmatched to any gene: 6. Germline CDR1 KGHDR, CDR2 SFDVKD. The CDR3 spans 16 residues. CDR3 DNA: TGTGCCACCAGTGATTTGCGACAGGGTCAAGCCTACGAGCAGTACTTC. Its translation is CATSDLRQGQAYEQYF.

For this clone: One junction end disagrees with the germline gene, perhaps due to a read error. The CDR3 region is CASSPRTGEMLF. The CDR3 DNA follows: TGTGCCAGCAGCCCGAGGACAGGGGAGATGCTTTTT. This chain uses TRBV3-1 (or the pseudogene TRBV3-2) with TRBJ1-4; the match to TRBD1 covers 9 bases. The CDR3 covers 12 residues. CDR1 LGHDT and CDR2 YNNKEL come from the germline V gene (reference sequence).

The V gene is TRBV12-3 or TRBV12-4, the J gene TRBJ2-3; a weak D match, TRBD1 (6 bases). This CDR3 spans 11 amino acids. V lost 1 base, J lost 10 bases, and 6 bases lay in between. CDR3 protein: CASSLEGAQYF. In DNA form, the CDR3 reads TGTGCCAGCAGTTTAGAGGGGGCGCAGTATTTT.

The V gene is TRBV6-2 or TRBV6-3, the J gene TRBJ1-1; D gene ambiguous. This CDR3 is built from 13 residues. V was cut by 6 bases and J by 5 bases, with 13 bases left in between. The germline V gene has CDR1 MNHEY and CDR2 SVGEGT. The CDR3 sequence: CASSPYGLTEAFF. The CDR3 DNA follows: TGTGCCAGCAGCCCATACGGGTTGACTGAAGCTTTCTTT.

This rearrangement joins TRBV3-1 (or the pseudogene TRBV3-2) to TRBJ2-7; D is uncertain. Trimming stripped 4 bases from V and 0 bases from J, with 10 bases between. Germline CDR1 is LGHDT and CDR2 is YNNKEL (reference sequence). The CDR3 totals 14 residues. The CDR3 nucleotides read TGTGCCAGCAGCCCGACAATTCTCTCCTACGAGCAGTACTTC. It yields the protein CASSPTILSYEQYF.

The rearrangement joins TRBV6-5 to TRBJ2-2; D may be TRBD2 (7 bases). Looked up from germline, CDR1 is MNHEY and CDR2 is SVGAGI. Trimming shortened V by 7 bases and J by 6 bases, and 15 bases separated the two germline ends. The CDR3 loop spans 14 amino acids. The CDR3 reads CASTEGGGAGELFF. In DNA form, the CDR3 reads TGTGCCAGCACCGAGGGAGGGGGTGCCGGGGAGCTGTTTTTT.

V is TRBV2 and J is TRBJ2-3; 9 bases line up with TRBD2. Per germline, CDR1 SNHLY and CDR2 FYNNEI. This CDR3 spans 14 amino acids. The junction had 7 bases not matched to a gene; V was cut back by 6 bases and J by 6 bases. CDR3 bases: TGTGCCAGCAGGGCGGGACTAGCTTCCGATACGCAGTATTTT. Translating gives CASRAGLASDTQYF.

The chain carries TRBV2 and TRBJ1-4; 7 bases agree with TRBD1. V trimming: 7 bases; J trimming: 5 bases; junction bases outside the gene matches: 7. This CDR3 is built from 14 residues. Germline values: CDR1 SNHLY, CDR2 FYNNEI. The CDR3 nucleotides are TGTGCCAGCAAGACGACAGGGAACAATGAAAAACTGTTTTTT. Translation gives CASKTTGNNEKLFF. The full variable domain, in which reference TRBV2 and TRBJ1-4 provide the parts outside the CDR3, is EPEVTQTPSHQVTQMGQEVILRCVPISNHLYFYWYRQILGQKVEFLVSFYNNEISEKSEIFDDQFSVERPDGSNFTLKIRSTKLEDSAMYFCASKTTGNNEKLFFGSGTQLSVL.

The chain has TRBV5-6 and TRBJ2-5; 11 bases align to TRBD1. The germline V gene encodes CDR1 SGHDT and CDR2 YYEEEE. Trimming took 5 bases from V and 1 from J; bases not matched to a gene: 7. The CDR3 length is 16 residues. CDR3 protein: CASRKVGTGGQETQYF. For the CDR3, the DNA is TGTGCCAGCAGGAAAGTAGGGACAGGGGGCCAAGAGACCCAGTACTTC. Supplemented by reference TRBV5-6 and TRBJ2-5, the full variable domain reads DAGVTQSPTHLIKTRGQQVTLRCSPKSGHDTVSWYQQALGQGPQFIFQYYEEEERQRGNFPDRFSGHQFPNYSSELNVNALLLGDSALYLCASRKVGTGGQETQYFGPGTRLLVL.

This sequence joins TRBV6-1 and TRBJ2-4; 9 nucleotides line up with TRBD1. The V segment lost 5 bases and the J segment 9 bases; nucleotides outside the gene matches: 5. This CDR3 contains 13 residues. The germline V gene encodes CDR1 MNHNS and CDR2 SASEGT. The CDR3 is CASSPGQGSIQYF. Written as DNA, the CDR3 is TGTGCCAGCAGTCCGGGACAGGGATCCATTCAGTACTTC.

This clone was observed a single time. This chain uses TRBV4-1 with TRBJ1-2; D uncertain. Trimming stripped 1 base from V and 0 bases from J, with 6 bases between. The CDR3 loop spans 14 amino acids. Per germline, CDR1 MGHRA and CDR2 YSYEKL. CDR3 DNA sequence: TGCGCCAGCAGCCAAGTAACAGCTAACTATGGCTACACCTTC. This sequence encodes CASSQVTANYGYTF.

This clone has just one count. V usage is TRBV2 and J usage is TRBJ1-4; 7 bases are a match to TRBD1. Germline-derived CDR1 and CDR2 are SNHLY and FYNNEI. The CDR3 spans 16 residues. The V and J ends lost 5 bases and 7 bases, in that order; junction bases with no gene match: 13. CDR3 amino acids: CASSPQGDSGREKLFF. The DNA of the CDR3 is TGTGCCAGCAGTCCGCAGGGGGATTCGGGCCGTGAAAAACTGTTTTTT.

Written as DNA, the CDR3 is TGTGCCAGCAGTTACGGCGTGGGGGGGATCTATGGCTACACCTTC. This translates into CASSYGVGGIYGYTF. The chain combines TRBV6-6 with TRBJ1-2; D might be TRBD1 (5 bases). Trimming took off 2 bases at V and 4 bases at J, with 14 bases between the two ends. The CDR3 is made up of 15 amino acids. Germline CDR1 reads MNHNY; CDR2 reads SVGAGI (reference sequence).

The chain links TRBV29-1 to TRBJ1-1, with 8 bases identical to TRBD1. The trim removed 7 bases at V and 5 bases at J, leaving 6 bases unmatched. CDR1 and CDR2 (germline): SQVTM, ANQGSEA. The CDR3 extends over 12 amino acids. Here the CDR3 reads CSGTGKGTEAFF. CDR3 DNA sequence: TGCAGCGGGACAGGGAAGGGGACTGAAGCTTTCTTT.

The rearrangement uses TRBV10-3 and TRBJ2-2, with D possibly TRBD1 on 5 matching bases. The V end lost 8 bases, the J end lost 3 bases, and 13 bases lay between the germline ends. Looked up from germline, CDR1 is ENHRY and CDR2 is SYGVKD. CDR3 length: 14 amino acids. This CDR3 is CAIAAGLYTGELFF. In DNA, the CDR3 is TGTGCCATCGCGGCAGGGCTTTACACCGGGGAGCTGTTTTTT.

The rearrangement links TRBV7-2 to TRBJ2-3; the match to TRBD2 covers 15 bases. CDR3 length equals 18 residues. With V trimmed by 5 bases and J by 2 bases, 8 bases remained unmatched. Germline assignment: CDR1 SGHTA and CDR2 FQGNSA. The CDR3 nucleotides read TGTGCCAGCAGCCGGGGACTAGCGGGGGGAACGGACACAGATACGCAGTATTTT. Its translation: CASSRGLAGGTDTDTQYF.

This chain uses TRBV2 with TRBJ2-3, with 8 positions matching TRBD1. The V and J ends lost 6 bases and 5 bases, in that order; junction bases with no gene match: 7. The CDR3 covers 14 residues. Germline-derived CDR1 and CDR2 are SNHLY and FYNNEI. The CDR3 loop is CASRENRGVDTQYF. The CDR3 DNA reads as TGTGCCAGCAGGGAAAACAGGGGGGTAGATACGCAGTATTTT.

CDR3 coding DNA: TGTGCCAGCAGCCGCACCGGACTGGGGACTGAAGCTTTCTTT. It yields the protein CASSRTGLGTEAFF. The chain links TRBV6-5 to TRBJ1-1; D remains unclear. Germline V lookup: CDR1 MNHEY, CDR2 SVGAGI. Trimming took off 6 bases at V and 5 bases at J, with 16 bases between the two ends. The CDR3 is 14 residues long.

The CDR3 loop is CASSQDMRTAGYGYTF. The CDR3 coding sequence is TGCGCCAGCAGCCAAGACATGCGGACAGCCGGCTATGGCTACACCTTC. The rearrangement links TRBV4-1 to TRBJ1-2, with D possibly TRBD1 on 6 matching bases. Germline CDR1 is MGHRA and CDR2 is YSYEKL. V dropped 0 bases and J dropped 4 bases, with 15 bases sitting between them. The CDR3 covers 16 residues.

The V gene is TRBV2, the J gene TRBJ2-7, with TRBD2 identical over 7 bases. Germline V gene lookup returns CDR1 SNHLY and CDR2 FYNNEI. The CDR3 loop spans 11 amino acids. Unmatched junction bases numbered 9, after V lost 6 bases and J lost 13 bases. The CDR3 sequence: CASSSAGVSYF. Written as DNA, the CDR3 is TGTGCCAGCAGCAGTGCGGGGGTCTCCTACTTC.

The V and J genes are TRBV20-1 and TRBJ1-6; D gene unclear. V was trimmed by 3 bases and J by 1 base, leaving 13 bases between them. The CDR3 sequence is 16 residues long. Germline assignment: CDR1 DFQATT and CDR2 SNEGSKA (reference sequence). This CDR3 is CSASRVGWSYNSPLHF. DNA of the CDR3: TGCAGTGCTAGTCGGGTAGGTTGGTCCTATAATTCACCCCTCCACTTT.

The count of this clone is one. The chain links TRBV5-8 to TRBJ1-1, with 9 positions matching TRBD1. Germline V lookup: CDR1 SGHTS, CDR2 YDEGEE. The V gene end was trimmed by 4 bases and the J gene end by 5 bases; junction bases not matched to a gene: 12. The length of the CDR3 is 16 residues. CDR3 loop: CASSLVGTGMGTEAFF. The CDR3 DNA reads TGTGCCAGCAGCCTGGTGGGGACAGGGATGGGGACTGAAGCTTTCTTT.

The V and J genes are TRBV19 and TRBJ1-5; no firm D call. CDR1 and CDR2 from the germline V gene are LNHDA and SQIVND (reference sequence). V was shortened by 1 base and J by 2 bases, with 12 bases between the two germline ends. The CDR3 spans 16 residues. This chain's CDR3 is CASSIVGPVGNQPQHF. The CDR3 DNA is TGTGCCAGTAGTATAGTGGGCCCAGTCGGCAATCAGCCCCAGCATTTT.

The CDR3 loop reads CASSFRTASTDTQYF. CDR3 bases: TGTGCCAGCAGCTTCCGGACAGCTAGCACAGATACGCAGTATTTT. The chain combines TRBV5-6 with TRBJ2-3, with D perhaps matching TRBD1 (6 bases). The CDR3 has 15 amino acids. CDR1 SGHDT and CDR2 YYEEEE come from the germline V gene. The V gene lost 2 bases and the J gene lost 0 bases, with 10 bases spanning the gap.